Listed here are 28 T cell receptor beta chains from one sample, sequenced in a study of blood T cell repertoires in COVID-19. Here immunoSEQ multiplex PCR was the method, and the copy in TCRdb shows in-frame clones only, minus some. The sample has roughly 230,000 clones, 75% to 85% seen once. The sample was peripheral blood. The origin of the receptors is a human donor in a cohort sampled during active COVID-19.

This clone came up once. This chain links TRBV27 with TRBJ2-7; the D is unclear. In germline, CDR1 is MNHEY, CDR2 SMNVEV (reference sequence). The CDR3 has 15 amino acids. Trimming removed 6 bases at V and 3 bases at J, with 18 bases between. This CDR3 is CASSRGLMGHYEQYF. Here the CDR3 DNA reads TGTGCCAGCAGCCGTGGTCTGATGGGCCACTACGAGCAGTACTTC.

The genes are TRBV4-2 and TRBJ1-1; D gene ambiguous. This CDR3 has 14 residues. Trimming removed 1 base at V and 11 bases at J, with 17 bases between. Germline CDR1 is LGHNA and CDR2 is YNFKEQ. In DNA form, the CDR3 reads TGTGCCAGCAGCCAAGTAGGATTGGGCAGTGTGGCTTTCTTT. This translates into CASSQVGLGSVAFF.

This chain connects TRBV30 to TRBJ1-4; TRBD1 matches 7 bases. Per the germline V gene, CDR1 is GTSNPN and CDR2 is SVGIG (reference sequence). CDR3 length: 13 residues. V lost 1 base and J lost 8; bases outside the gene matches: 4. CDR3 DNA sequence: TGTGCCTGGAGTGCACAGGGGAGGGAAAAACTGTTTTTT. Encoded protein: CAWSAQGREKLFF.

In this sample, this clone turned up once. The chain couples TRBV5-1 to TRBJ2-1; D remains ambiguous. CDR1 is SGHRS, CDR2 YFSETQ, per germline. The CDR3 covers 14 residues. Trimming pared 1 base from V and 9 bases from J, leaving 14 bases between. This chain's CDR3 is CASSLNTGTAEQFF. As DNA, the CDR3 is TGCGCCAGCAGCTTGAATACCGGAACAGCTGAGCAGTTCTTC.

This clone came up once. The genes are TRBV5-6 and TRBJ2-4, with D possibly TRBD1 on 6 matching bases. The V gene's germline CDR1 is SGHDT and CDR2 YYEEEE. The CDR3 has 17 amino acids. V dropped 4 bases and J dropped 1 base, with 18 bases sitting between them. CDR3 nucleotide sequence: TGTGCCAGCAGCCGCGAAGCCCAGGGGATCGCCAAAAACATTCAGTACTTC. Translated: CASSREAQGIAKNIQYF.

The V call is TRBV27, the J call TRBJ1-5; a weak D match, TRBD1 (6 bases). In germline, CDR1 is MNHEY, CDR2 SMNVEV (reference sequence). The CDR3 contains 15 residues. V lost 2 bases and J lost 1, with 9 bases in between. The CDR3 region has the DNA TGTGCCAGCAGTTTAGCAGGGGTAAGCAATCAGCCCCAGCATTTT. It yields the protein CASSLAGVSNQPQHF.

The table lists this clone with a count of one. This sequence joins TRBV14 and TRBJ2-2; the D is unclear. This CDR3 region has 13 residues. Germline assignment: CDR1 SGHDN and CDR2 FVKESK. Trimming took off 0 bases at V and 6 bases at J, with 5 bases between the two ends. CDR3 DNA sequence: TGTGCCAGCAGCCAAGATTTATCCGGGGAGCTGTTTTTT. Its protein product is CASSQDLSGELFF.

This clone was recorded at least ten times. The rearrangement links TRBV19 to TRBJ1-6; 12 bases are shared with TRBD1. The length of the CDR3 is 16 residues. With V trimmed by 7 bases and J by 8 bases, 9 bases remained unmatched. Per germline, CDR1 LNHDA and CDR2 SQIVND (reference sequence). For the CDR3, the DNA is TGTGCCAGTACCTTGGGACAGGGGGCAGTGGATTCACCCCTCCACTTT. This sequence encodes CASTLGQGAVDSPLHF.

V is TRBV29-1 and J is TRBJ2-7; 11 bases are shared with TRBD2. With 4 bases clipped from V and 6 bases from J, the junction kept 8 bases outside the gene matches. CDR1 and CDR2 from the germline V gene are SQVTM and ANQGSEA. This CDR3 has 14 residues. The CDR3 DNA follows: TGCAGCGTTGTGACTAGCGGGGCCCCCCGCGAGCAGTACTTC. The encoded protein is CSVVTSGAPREQYF.

The chain recombines TRBV6-1 with TRBJ2-1; weak D call: TRBD1 (5 bases). Germline CDR1 reads MNHNS; CDR2 reads SASEGT. The germline V and J ends were trimmed by 3 bases and 10 bases, with 7 bases remaining between them. CDR3 length equals 11 residues. In DNA form, the CDR3 reads TGTGCCAGCAGTGATAGGGGAGAGCAGTTCTTC. Its protein is CASSDRGEQFF.

For the CDR3, the DNA is TGTGCCAGTGGCGGGACTTCGAACACCGGGGAGCTGTTTTTT. Translated, it gives CASGGTSNTGELFF. The V call is TRBV19, the J call TRBJ2-2; a weak D match, TRBD2 (6 bases). CDR3 size: 14 residues. Germline V lookup: CDR1 LNHDA, CDR2 SQIVND (reference sequence). Trimming pared 8 bases from V and 0 bases from J, leaving 10 bases between.

V is TRBV18 and J is TRBJ1-1; 7 bases map to TRBD1. Trimming took 6 bases from V and 0 from J; bases not matched to a gene: 4. Germline loops: CDR1 KGHSH, CDR2 LQKENI. This CDR3 spans 14 amino acids. The CDR3: CASSAGQLNTEAFF. As DNA, the CDR3 is TGTGCCAGCTCCGCGGGACAGTTGAACACTGAAGCTTTCTTT.

This chain uses TRBV28 with TRBJ1-1; D remains ambiguous. The CDR3 totals 12 residues. Trimming removed 2 bases from V and 4 bases from J, with 5 bases in between. Germline CDR1 MDHEN, CDR2 SYDVKM. CDR3 residues: CASSLRLTEAFF. The CDR3 DNA is TGTGCCAGCAGTTTAAGACTCACTGAAGCTTTCTTT.

This clone turned up a few times. This chain joins TRBV10-1 and TRBJ2-3; weak D call: TRBD2 (5 bases). Germline assignment: CDR1 WNHNN and CDR2 SYGVQD (reference sequence). Trimming left V 7 bases short and J 9 bases short, with 14 bases between. This CDR3 has 12 amino acids. The CDR3 region is CASKRSGGTQYF. The CDR3 nucleotides are TGCGCCAGCAAGAGGTCAGGAGGAACGCAGTATTTT.

The chain has TRBV12-3 or TRBV12-4 and TRBJ2-5, with 7 nucleotides matching TRBD1. The V gene end was trimmed by 6 bases and the J gene end by 1 base; junction bases not matched to a gene: 2. The length of the CDR3 is 13 residues. CDR3 coding DNA: TGTGCCAGCAGCCGGGACAGCCAAGAGACCCAGTACTTC. Amino acid sequence: CASSRDSQETQYF.

The chain is built from TRBV3-1 (or the pseudogene TRBV3-2) and TRBJ2-5; 9 bases are a match to TRBD2. Germline loops: CDR1 LGHDT, CDR2 YNNKEL (reference sequence). The V gene end was trimmed by 4 bases and the J gene end by 0 bases; junction bases not matched to a gene: 18. The CDR3 runs 20 residues. The CDR3 DNA is TGTGCCAGCAGCCGCCTCCCCGGGGCTAGCGGGGCGCTGTACCAAGAGACCCAGTACTTC. This translates into CASSRLPGASGALYQETQYF.

The J gene is TRBJ2-1, the V gene TRBV7-3; 12 nucleotides align to TRBD2. CDR3 length equals 18 residues. Looked up from germline, CDR1 is SGHTA and CDR2 is FQGTGA. Unmatched junction bases numbered 11, after V lost 1 base and J lost 7 bases. The CDR3: CASSLKAPSGGAGNEQFF. In DNA, the CDR3 is TGTGCCAGCAGCTTAAAGGCACCTAGCGGGGGGGCCGGTAATGAGCAGTTCTTC.

This chain uses TRBV6-5 with TRBJ2-5; weak D call: TRBD1 (8 bases). This CDR3 is built from 15 residues. Trimming removed 1 base at V and 5 bases at J, with 14 bases between. The germline V gene has CDR1 MNHEY and CDR2 SVGAGI. The CDR3 reads CASSYLTGGGETQYF. Written as DNA, the CDR3 is TGTGCCAGCAGTTACTTAACAGGGGGAGGGGAGACCCAGTACTTC.

V and J are TRBV6-5 and TRBJ2-5; maybe TRBD1 (5 bases). CDR3 size: 13 residues. The germline V and J ends were trimmed by 6 bases and 5 bases, with 13 bases remaining between them. The germline V gene has CDR1 MNHEY and CDR2 SVGAGI. CDR3 in amino acids: CASRQDPRETQYF. The CDR3 region has the DNA TGTGCCAGCAGACAGGATCCTAGGGAGACCCAGTACTTC.

This chain uses TRBV6-5 with TRBJ1-1, with D possibly matching TRBD1 (6 bases). V dropped 6 bases and J dropped 8 bases, with 16 bases sitting between them. Per germline, CDR1 MNHEY and CDR2 SVGAGI. The CDR3 is made up of 13 amino acids. This CDR3 is CASSPFRGAEAFF. In nucleotides, the CDR3 is TGTGCCAGCAGCCCCTTCCGGGGGGCGGAAGCTTTCTTT.

The chain employs TRBV19 and TRBJ2-1; 7 positions agree with TRBD2. Unmatched junction bases numbered 8, after V lost 6 bases and J lost 6 bases. The germline gives CDR1 LNHDA, CDR2 SQIVND (reference sequence). The CDR3 has 14 amino acids. For the CDR3, the DNA is TGTGCCAGTAGGTCGGGGGGAAGGGGCAATGAGCAGTTCTTC. This codes for CASRSGGRGNEQFF. The whole variable domain, remainder taken from reference TRBV19 and TRBJ2-1, is DGGITQSPKYLFRKEGQNVTLSCEQNLNHDAMYWYRQDPGQGLRLIYYSQIVNDFQKGDIAEGYSVSREKKESFPLTVTSAQKNPTAFYLCASRSGGRGNEQFFGPGTRLTVL.

The V and J genes are TRBV28 and TRBJ2-5, with a tentative D call TRBD2 (6 bases). Per germline, CDR1 MDHEN and CDR2 SYDVKM. The CDR3 runs to 14 residues. Between the trimmed V and J ends, which lost 1 base and 7 bases, there was a span of 13 bases. The CDR3 DNA sequence: TGTGCCAGCAGTTTATCCGGGACTGACGGGACCCAGTACTTC. It encodes CASSLSGTDGTQYF.

This rearrangement joins TRBV10-3 to TRBJ2-2; TRBD1 aligns across 12 bases. Losses at the gene ends were 10 bases for V and 6 bases for J; bases not matched to a gene: 6. This CDR3 has 14 amino acids. CDR1 is ENHRY, CDR2 SYGVKD, per germline. The CDR3 nucleotides read TGTGCCACCGGGACAGGGGGCGCGTCCGGGGAGCTGTTTTTT. Amino acids: CATGTGGASGELFF.

The genes are TRBV18 and TRBJ2-7; TRBD2 aligns across 7 bases. CDR3 length: 17 residues. Germline CDR1 is KGHSH and CDR2 is LQKENI. V was pared by 2 bases and J by 1 base, with 11 bases of the junction left unmatched. The chain's CDR3 is CASSPGVKSGISYEQYF. DNA for the CDR3: TGTGCCAGCTCACCAGGGGTAAAAAGCGGGATTTCCTACGAGCAGTACTTC. Variable domain in full (rest from reference TRBV18 and TRBJ2-7): NAGVMQNPRHLVRRRGQEARLRCSPMKGHSHVYWYRQLPEEGLKFMVYLQKENIIDESGMPKERFSAEFPKEGPSILRIQQVVRGDSAAYFCASSPGVKSGISYEQYFGPGTRLTVT.

The chain employs TRBV9 and TRBJ2-7; TRBD2 aligns across 8 bases. The germline CDR1 and CDR2 sequences are SGDLS and YYNGEE. J was trimmed by 6 bases and V by 0 bases; bases with no gene match: 8. This CDR3 spans 15 amino acids. The CDR3 coding sequence is TGTGCCAGCAGCGTAGAACGAGCGGGAGTGAGCGAGCAGTACTTC. It specifies CASSVERAGVSEQYF.

The chain uses TRBV24-1 and TRBJ2-3, with D perhaps TRBD1 (6 bases). V was shortened by 1 base and J by 2 bases, with 12 bases between the two germline ends. Germline V lookup: CDR1 KGHDR, CDR2 SFDVKD. CDR3 length: 16 residues. CDR3 bases: TGTGCCACCAGTGATTTTGCAGGGACAAACACAGATACGCAGTATTTT. Its translation: CATSDFAGTNTDTQYF.

The chain employs TRBV4-2 and TRBJ1-1; the D gene is possibly TRBD1 (6 bases). In germline, CDR1 is LGHNA, CDR2 YNFKEQ. V lost 4 bases to trimming and J lost 4 bases, with 16 bases between them. The length of the CDR3 is 15 residues. DNA of the CDR3: TGTGCCAGCAGCCGAAGGGAGGGGGGGACCACTGAAGCTTTCTTT. Translated: CASSRREGGTTEAFF.

The chain combines TRBV7-9 with TRBJ2-1; perhaps TRBD2 as D (5 bases). This CDR3 is 17 amino acids long. Germline loops: CDR1 SEHNR, CDR2 FQNEAQ (reference sequence). The V end was cut by 2 bases, the J end by 2 bases, with 16 bases between. The chain's CDR3 is CASSLSRAGVAYNEQFF. CDR3 in DNA: TGTGCCAGCAGCTTAAGCCGGGCGGGTGTAGCCTACAATGAGCAGTTCTTC.